This T cell receptor (beta chain) emerged from a study of blood T cell repertoires in COVID-19. Study information: Samples of COVID-19 (acute and convalescent) were obtained from the United States, Italy and Spain. Sample material is recorded as cDNA or gDNA derived from T cells, B-cell-depleted T cells, or PBMCs.

V gave up 5 bases and J gave up 7 bases, with 13 bases separating them. The length of the CDR3 is 13 residues. Germline-derived CDR1 and CDR2 are SGDLS and YYNGEE. In the original workflow: Using reference gene primer amplification, nucleated cell counts were estimated. Clones were read by immunoSEQ multiplex PCR, and TCRdb kept only the in-frame ones, dropping some. The V and J calls and clone size come from that table; D and trimming were worked out from the DNA. The sample lists 80,000 to 95,000 clones, about 87% seen once, with 17% in the top ten. The origin of this receptor is a human donor in a cohort sampled during active COVID-19. The sample comprised peripheral blood. The V call is TRBV9, the J call TRBJ1-5; the D is unclear. The CDR3 nucleotides are TGTGCCAGCAGTTATTCAGAGGGCCAGCCCCAGCATTTT. Its protein product is CASSYSEGQPQHF.